One T cell receptor (beta chain) is described in this entry. This entry is derived from a study of blood T cell repertoires in COVID-19. Background on the study: There were acute and convalescent COVID-19 samples, and they came from the United States, Italy and Spain. In each case, the material was cDNA or gDNA derived from T cells, B-cell-depleted T cells, or PBMCs.

Original data processing: Estimation of nucleated cell counts relied on the amplification of reference gene primers. The table came from immunoSEQ multiplex PCR; TCRdb's copy has only in-frame clones and leaves some out. For V, J and clone size, that table is used; D and trimming come from the DNA. The data hold approximately 670,000 clones, with just under 90% observed a single time. The germline V gene encodes CDR1 SGDLS and CDR2 YYNGEE. The CDR3 extends over 16 amino acids. V lost 2 bases and J lost 3, with 14 bases in between. This receptor was identified in a woman between 18 and 29 years old with acute or convalescent COVID-19. The sequencing input was peripheral blood. The V and J genes are TRBV9 and TRBJ2-2; maybe TRBD1 (6 bases). This chain's CDR3 is CASSVLGGSDTGELFF. The CDR3 nucleotides read TGTGCCAGCAGCGTTTTAGGGGGATCCGACACCGGGGAGCTGTTTTTT.